Listed below are T cell receptor beta chains from one sample, sequenced in a study of cytomegalovirus exposure and HLA in healthy donors. TCRdb's copy holds only in-frame clones and misses some; the assay was immunoSEQ multiplex PCR. Of 180,000 or so clones in the sample, roughly 80% were seen once. Input material: PBMCs. The receptors shown here come from a man between 35 and 55 years old in good health and CMV-seronegative. Each CDR3 is given with its conserved first and last residue. The D gene is left open where the match is weak. The size entry is marked missing in some rows and otherwise reads once, few, many or a size class.

j_call d_call v_call clone_size cdr3_aa cdr3_nt
TRBJ1-5 . TRBV5-8 . CASSLGGGGQPQHF TGTGCCAGCAGCTTGGGTGGGGGAGGCCAGCCCCAGCATTTT
TRBJ1-2 . TRBV28 . CASGAYGYTF TGTGCCAGCGGAGCCTATGGCTACACCTTC
TRBJ2-3 TRBD2 TRBV5-1 once CASSPLAGVDTQYF TGCGCCAGCAGCCCTCTAGCGGGGGTTGATACGCAGTATTTT
TRBJ2-7 TRBD1 TRBV13 . CASSYQDREYEQYF TGTGCCAGCAGCTACCAAGACAGGGAATACGAGCAGTACTTC
TRBJ1-6 TRBD1 TRBV9 . CASSADRGQYSPLHF TGTGCCAGCAGCGCGGACAGGGGGCAATATTCACCCCTCCACTTT
TRBJ1-1 TRBD1 TRBV6-5 . CASRTRQGGNTEAFF TGTGCCAGCAGGACTAGACAGGGGGGGAACACTGAAGCTTTCTTT
TRBJ2-3 . TRBV30 . CAWNDRSSQYF TGTGCCTGGAACGACAGGTCCTCACAGTATTTT
TRBJ2-5 TRBD1 TRBV5-1 . CASSFGTGQETQYF TGCGCCAGCAGCTTCGGGACAGGCCAAGAGACCCAGTACTTC
TRBJ1-4 . TRBV4-1 . CASSQLAGGEDAAQNEKLFF TGCGCCAGCAGCCAACTCGCGGGAGGGGAGGATGCGGCTCAAAATGAAAAACTGTTTTTT
TRBJ1-1 TRBD1 TRBV10-1 . CASSEVLAGQGQEAFF TGCGCCAGCAGTGAGGTCCTTGCGGGACAGGGTCAAGAAGCTTTCTTT
TRBJ2-7 . TRBV7-3 . CASSLYPGIYEQYF TGTGCCAGCAGCTTATACCCGGGGATCTACGAGCAGTACTTC
TRBJ2-5 . TRBV19 few CASSIAYQETQYF TGTGCCAGTAGTATAGCTTACCAAGAGACCCAGTACTTC
TRBJ2-5 . TRBV5-1 once CASSTGGQETQYF TGCGCCAGCAGCACCGGGGGACAAGAGACCCAGTACTTC
TRBJ2-2 . TRBV2 . CASSKPTGNTGELFF TGTGCCAGCAGCAAGCCGACAGGGAACACCGGGGAGCTGTTTTTT
TRBJ1-1 . TRBV5-5 . CASSVRQSNLNTEAFF TGTGCCAGCAGCGTTCGACAGTCCAACTTGAACACTGAAGCTTTCTTT
TRBJ2-2 . TRBV29-1 . CSVERGTNTGELFF TGCAGCGTTGAAAGAGGGACGAACACCGGGGAGCTGTTTTTT
TRBJ2-1 TRBD1 TRBV10-2 once CASTWTGSNEQFF TGCGCCAGCACCTGGACAGGAAGCAATGAGCAGTTCTTC
TRBJ1-2 . TRBV7-2 . CASSFGRDNYGYTF TGTGCCAGCAGTTTTGGACGGGATAACTATGGCTACACCTTC
TRBJ2-6 . TRBV28 . CASSLGGPGANVLTF TGTGCCAGCAGTTTGGGGGGTCCCGGGGCCAACGTCCTGACTTTC
TRBJ2-7 TRBD1 TRBV9 once CASSVGTGFSYEQYF TGTGCCAGCAGCGTAGGGACAGGGTTCTCTTACGAGCAGTACTTC
TRBJ2-7 TRBD1 TRBV11-3 . CASSRRGTGGNEQYF TGTGCCAGCAGCCGGAGGGGGACAGGGGGGAACGAGCAGTACTTC
TRBJ2-2 . TRBV30 . CAFAINTGELFF TGTGCCTTCGCGATTAACACCGGGGAGCTGTTTTTT
TRBJ2-2 . TRBV19 . CASSIKRVTNTGELFF TGTGCCAGTAGTATTAAGCGGGTTACGAACACCGGGGAGCTGTTTTTT
TRBJ2-5 . TRBV5-1 . CASRPQDYGTQYF TGCGCCAGCAGACCTCAGGACTATGGGACCCAGTACTTC
TRBJ2-3 TRBD2 TRBV2 . CASGRLAGRTDTQYF TGTGCCAGCGGGCGACTAGCGGGGAGGACGGATACGCAGTATTTT
TRBJ1-1 TRBD1 TRBV7-3 . CASSSGQGRAFF TGTGCCAGCAGCTCTGGACAGGGTCGTGCTTTCTTT
TRBJ2-5 TRBD2 TRBV7-7 . CASSLGIAGGPGETQYF TGTGCTAGCAGCTTAGGAATAGCGGGAGGGCCCGGGGAGACCCAGTACTTC
TRBJ1-1 TRBD1 TRBV5-1 . CASSPQTGQGLFDAEAFF TGCGCCAGCAGCCCGCAGACGGGACAGGGGCTTTTTGACGCTGAAGCTTTCTTT
TRBJ2-5 TRBD2 TRBV30 . CAWSWGGRETQYF TGTGCCTGGAGCTGGGGGGGGAGGGAGACCCAGTACTTC
TRBJ1-1 TRBD1 TRBV5-4 . CASSPDRGRWTEAFF TGTGCCAGCAGTCCCGACAGGGGGCGATGGACTGAAGCTTTCTTT
TRBJ2-3 TRBD2 TRBV28 . CASSLLAGGTDTQYF TGTGCCAGCAGTTTATTAGCGGGAGGCACAGATACGCAGTATTTT
TRBJ2-3 . TRBV2 . CASRRRETRDTQYF TGTGCCAGCAGGCGGAGAGAGACTAGGGATACGCAGTATTTT
TRBJ2-5 TRBD2 TRBV4-1 . CASTRGNSGGSQETQYF TGCGCCAGCACGCGAGGAAATAGCGGGGGTTCCCAAGAGACCCAGTACTTC
TRBJ2-2 . TRBV19 . CASSIFTGTDGELFF TGTGCCAGTAGTATCTTCACAGGGACGGACGGGGAGCTGTTTTTT
TRBJ1-2 TRBD1 TRBV2 . CASSGGQINYGYTF TGTGCCAGCAGTGGGGGACAGATTAACTATGGCTACACCTTC
TRBJ2-7 TRBD1 TRBV19 once CASRISGQGDYEQYF TGTGCCAGTAGGATCTCGGGACAGGGGGACTACGAGCAGTACTTC
TRBJ2-1 TRBD1 TRBV4-3 . CASSQGTGADNEQFF TGCGCCAGCAGCCAAGGGACAGGGGCGGACAATGAGCAGTTCTTC
TRBJ1-4 . TRBV5-1 . CASSLVHVAEDEKLFF TGCGCCAGCAGCTTGGTTCACGTCGCGGAGGATGAAAAACTGTTTTTT
TRBJ1-2 . TRBV4-3 . CASSPRGESGYTF TGCGCCAGCAGCCCCCGGGGGGAGAGTGGCTACACCTTC
TRBJ2-5 . TRBV28 . CASSFARGTETQYF TGTGCCAGCAGTTTTGCCCGGGGGACTGAGACCCAGTACTTC
TRBJ2-2 TRBD1 TRBV6-4 . CASKGKGGDTGELFF TGTGCCAGCAAGGGAAAAGGGGGCGACACCGGGGAGCTGTTTTTT
TRBJ1-2 . TRBV29-1 . CSGGDYYGYTF TGCAGCGGGGGGGATTACTATGGCTACACCTTC
TRBJ2-2 . TRBV11-2 . CASSPTNTGELFF TGTGCCAGCAGCCCAACGAACACCGGGGAGCTGTTTTTT
TRBJ2-3 TRBD2 TRBV28 . CASRGVGEGPDTQYF TGTGCCAGCAGAGGGGTAGGGGAGGGGCCCGATACGCAGTATTTT
TRBJ2-1 TRBD1 TRBV6-5 once CASRTTGGQQFF TGTGCCAGCAGAACCACAGGGGGTCAGCAGTTCTTC
TRBJ2-7 TRBD1 TRBV15 . CATSRQGSSYEQYF TGTGCCACGTCTAGACAGGGCTCCTCCTACGAGCAGTACTTC
TRBJ2-1 TRBD2 TRBV30 . CAWSVGLAVNEQFF TGTGCCTGGAGTGTAGGACTAGCGGTCAATGAGCAGTTCTTC
TRBJ1-2 . TRBV14 . CASSQVFSYGYTF TGTGCCAGCAGCCAAGTGTTCTCCTATGGCTACACCTTC
TRBJ1-1 . TRBV5-8 . CASSLRGVKTEAFF TGTGCCAGCAGCTTGAGAGGAGTGAAAACTGAAGCTTTCTTT
TRBJ1-3 . TRBV12-2 once CASRPPGLLSGNTIYF TGTGCAAGTCGCCCCCCGGGACTCCTCTCTGGAAACACCATATATTTT
TRBJ1-5 TRBD1 TRBV7-6 . CASSPDRTQPQHF TGTGCCAGCAGTCCGGACAGGACACAGCCCCAGCATTTT
TRBJ2-7 TRBD2 TRBV9 . CASSPSAGVYEQYF TGTGCCAGCAGCCCTAGCGCGGGGGTATACGAGCAGTACTTC
TRBJ1-6 TRBD1 TRBV28 . CASSSTRSTGGGSPLHF TGTGCCAGCAGCTCCACCCGATCCACAGGGGGCGGTTCACCCCTCCACTTT
TRBJ2-1 . TRBV7-3 . CASSLNAVFSSYNEQFF TGTGCCAGCAGCTTAAACGCTGTCTTCAGCTCCTACAATGAGCAGTTCTTC
TRBJ1-1 . TRBV2 . CVGSRVSTEAFF TGTGTAGGGTCCAGGGTAAGCACTGAAGCTTTCTTT
TRBJ1-2 . TRBV6-5 . CASSYERGYGYTF TGTGCCAGCAGTTACGAAAGGGGCTATGGCTACACCTTC
TRBJ1-1 . TRBV27 . CASSSRLLTPMNTEAFF TGTGCCAGCAGTTCGAGACTACTTACGCCCATGAACACTGAAGCTTTCTTT
TRBJ2-1 TRBD2 TRBV18 . CASSPPGFSSGSFKVEQFF TGTGCCAGCTCACCACCCGGTTTCTCTAGCGGGAGTTTTAAGGTTGAGCAGTTCTTC
TRBJ1-5 . TRBV28 . CASSLPSGGGTSNQPQHF TGTGCCAGCAGTTTACCTTCCGGGGGAGGGACCAGCAATCAGCCCCAGCATTTT